One TCR beta chain is described in this entry. Its antigen is not yet known. Base qualities are not provided; no much larger clone lies one nucleotide away. The data belong to a study of blood T cell repertoires in COVID-19 (dated by TCRdb to 2018 to 2021). Concerning the study at large: Samples covering the acute and convalescent phases of COVID-19 were provided by collaborators in the United States, Italy and Spain. The prospective study material was composed of cDNA or gDNA derived from T cells, B-cell-depleted T cells, or PBMCs. The dataset comprised deeply sampled blood TCRbeta repertoires from subjects exposed to, actively infected with, or recovered from COVID-19. The repertoires were released in a freely available public database meant as a resource for research on the immune response to SARS-CoV-2. Samples came from the ongoing ImmuneRACE study (first 160 participants) plus 1,254 subjects from 6 global collaborators. Nearly every sample came with metadata listing a de-identified subject ID, COVID-19 status, age in years and sex. Where HLA class I and class II types were available, the types were taken from metadata supplied by the sample provider, not from assay-based typing.

TCRbeta CDR3 regions were amplified from genomic DNA by means of the immunoSEQ Assay, a bias-controlled multiplex PCR. Concerning the study's data processing: The number of nucleated cells in each sample was estimated from the amplification of reference gene primers within the assay. Sequence reads were collapsed and filtered to measure the absolute abundance of every unique TCRbeta CDR3 rearrangement. For each sample, productive Simpson clonality was calculated as the square root of Simpson's diversity index across productive rearrangements. The table comes from immuneACCESS by way of TCRdb, which keeps in-frame sequences with V and J called. Part of the clones is missing from these tables; in studies checked, under half for an unresolved V gene and the rest for unknown reasons. V, J and clone size were drawn from that table, and D and trimming were deduced from the DNA. In all, the sample holds under 150,000 clones, and around nine tenths of those were seen once. Approximately 1.7% of the sample goes to the ten largest clones.

The investigation overall reported the following: Clinical and demographic metadata were provided uncurated, with the amount varying by source and participant.

The collaborating institutions used their own protocols to collect whole blood in K2EDTA tubes. Collaborator samples were shipped for TCRbeta analysis as frozen whole blood, isolated PBMCs, or DNA extracted from either sample type. This TCR was recovered from a human donor with active COVID-19. The donor label of this sample is uncertain. Input material: peripheral blood.

The nucleotide sequence is given as TGCAGCGCAGGACAGGGAGGAATAACTAATGAAAAACTGTTTTTT. Its amino acids are CSAGQGGITNEKLFF. The chain is assembled from TRBV29-1 and TRBJ1-4, and 8 bases in between align with TRBD1. CDR1 and CDR2, looked up from the germline V gene, are SQVTM and ANQGSEA. At the junction V is shortened by 7 bases and J by 1 base; bases outside the gene matches: 8. Its CDR3 holds 15 amino acids, cysteine through phenylalanine. Left in the record is the CDR3 DNA by itself, 45 bases read in frame from the first base.